The rows below give T cell receptor beta chains drawn from one sample of a study of cytomegalovirus exposure and HLA in healthy donors. Profiling relied on immunoSEQ multiplex PCR, and the TCRdb table lists in-frame clones only, not all of them. The profile shows about 160,000 clones, 70% to 90% of them singletons. The sequencing input was PBMCs. The source of these receptors is a woman in her thirties in good health and CMV-seronegative. Both conserved end residues are part of each CDR3. The D gene is left open where the match is weak. Expanded clones get a size class; other rows say once, few or many, or leave the size out.

v_gene: TRBV5-1; d_gene: TRBD1; abundance: NA; j_gene: TRBJ1-3; CDR3nt: TGCGCCAGCAGCTTGGGCGGGACAGGGGACCGCTCTGGAAACACCATATATTTT; CDR3aa: CASSLGGTGDRSGNTIYF
v_gene: TRBV19; d_gene: NA; abundance: NA; j_gene: TRBJ1-1; CDR3nt: TGTGCCAGTAGTATTGGCAGGTCTGAAGCTTTCTTT; CDR3aa: CASSIGRSEAFF
v_gene: TRBV2; d_gene: TRBD2; abundance: NA; j_gene: TRBJ2-5; CDR3nt: TGTGCCAGCATCGAAGCGGGAGTCTTATCGGAGACCCAGTACTTC; CDR3aa: CASIEAGVLSETQYF
v_gene: TRBV6-5; d_gene: TRBD1; abundance: NA; j_gene: TRBJ1-5; CDR3nt: TGTGCCAGCAGTCCACTCGGACAGGCCAATCAGCCCCAGCATTTT; CDR3aa: CASSPLGQANQPQHF
v_gene: TRBV4-2; d_gene: TRBD2; abundance: NA; j_gene: TRBJ2-1; CDR3nt: TGTGCCAGCAGCCAGGTAGCGGGCAACTCCTACAATGAGCAGTTCTTC; CDR3aa: CASSQVAGNSYNEQFF
v_gene: TRBV4-2; d_gene: NA; abundance: NA; j_gene: TRBJ2-1; CDR3nt: TGTGCCAGCAGCCAAGATTTCTCGCCAAGCTCCTACAATGAGCAGTTCTTC; CDR3aa: CASSQDFSPSSYNEQFF
v_gene: TRBV11-2; d_gene: NA; abundance: NA; j_gene: TRBJ1-3; CDR3nt: TGTGCCAGCAGCTTGACCGAGGGGGCTGGAAACACCATATATTTT; CDR3aa: CASSLTEGAGNTIYF
v_gene: TRBV9; d_gene: NA; abundance: NA; j_gene: TRBJ2-7; CDR3nt: TGTGCCAGCAGCGGTACAGACTACGAGCAGTACTTC; CDR3aa: CASSGTDYEQYF
v_gene: TRBV4-1; d_gene: TRBD2; abundance: NA; j_gene: TRBJ2-7; CDR3nt: TGCGCCAGCAGCCAGGCGGGACTAGCGGGATACGCTCAGCGCTACGAGCAGTACTTC; CDR3aa: CASSQAGLAGYAQRYEQYF
v_gene: TRBV28; d_gene: NA; abundance: few; j_gene: TRBJ1-5; CDR3nt: TGTGCCAGCATTCGTGATAGCAATCAGCCCCAGCATTTT; CDR3aa: CASIRDSNQPQHF
v_gene: TRBV4-3; d_gene: TRBD2; abundance: NA; j_gene: TRBJ2-7; CDR3nt: TGCGCCAGCAGCCAGACTAGCGGGAGCTCCTACGAGCAGTACTTC; CDR3aa: CASSQTSGSSYEQYF
v_gene: TRBV19; d_gene: NA; abundance: NA; j_gene: TRBJ1-2; CDR3nt: TGTGCCAGTAGTACGCGAAGAGAGGGGACTAACTATGGCTACACCTTC; CDR3aa: CASSTRREGTNYGYTF
v_gene: TRBV28; d_gene: NA; abundance: NA; j_gene: TRBJ2-5; CDR3nt: TGTGCCAGCAGGAACGAAGAGACCCAGTACTTC; CDR3aa: CASRNEETQYF
v_gene: TRBV28; d_gene: NA; abundance: NA; j_gene: TRBJ1-1; CDR3nt: TGTGCCAGCAGTTTGATACCGCCGGGGACGGCTGAAGCTTTCTTT; CDR3aa: CASSLIPPGTAEAFF
v_gene: TRBV7-2; d_gene: NA; abundance: NA; j_gene: TRBJ1-2; CDR3nt: TGTGCCAGCAGCTTACCCCCGGGACAAAGATCCTATGGCTACACCTTC; CDR3aa: CASSLPPGQRSYGYTF
v_gene: TRBV9; d_gene: NA; abundance: NA; j_gene: TRBJ1-2; CDR3nt: TGTGCCAGCAGCGTAGGAGGGACCGGGTATGGCTACACCTTC; CDR3aa: CASSVGGTGYGYTF
v_gene: TRBV27; d_gene: NA; abundance: NA; j_gene: TRBJ1-1; CDR3nt: TGTGCCAGCAGTTTATCTAGGCCGGGGAACACTGAAGCTTTCTTT; CDR3aa: CASSLSRPGNTEAFF
v_gene: TRBV7-9; d_gene: NA; abundance: NA; j_gene: TRBJ2-1; CDR3nt: TGTGCCAGCAGCTTAGGAGGGGTTTGGAAGTTCTTC; CDR3aa: CASSLGGVWKFF
v_gene: TRBV4-1; d_gene: TRBD2; abundance: NA; j_gene: TRBJ2-7; CDR3nt: TGCGCCAGCAGCCAAGTCCAAGGGACTAGCGGCCTCGGCTACGAGCAGTACTTC; CDR3aa: CASSQVQGTSGLGYEQYF
v_gene: TRBV28; d_gene: TRBD2; abundance: NA; j_gene: TRBJ2-7; CDR3nt: TGTGCCAGCAGTTCCCCGGGACTAAAATCCTACGAGCAGTACTTC; CDR3aa: CASSSPGLKSYEQYF
v_gene: TRBV27; d_gene: TRBD2; abundance: NA; j_gene: TRBJ2-1; CDR3nt: TGTGCCAGCAGTAACCGACTAGCGGGAAATCCTTACAATGAGCAGTTCTTC; CDR3aa: CASSNRLAGNPYNEQFF
v_gene: TRBV6-6; d_gene: TRBD1; abundance: NA; j_gene: TRBJ1-5; CDR3nt: TGTGCCAGCAGGTACCAAAGGGGGCTGGAGGGGCCCCAGCATTTT; CDR3aa: CASRYQRGLEGPQHF
v_gene: TRBV25-1; d_gene: NA; abundance: few; j_gene: TRBJ2-3; CDR3nt: TGTGCCAGCAGTGAATATAGAGGGACAGATACGCAGTATTTT; CDR3aa: CASSEYRGTDTQYF
v_gene: TRBV7-9; d_gene: TRBD1; abundance: NA; j_gene: TRBJ1-2; CDR3nt: TGTGCCAGCAGCTGGGACAGCTACTATGGCTACACCTTC; CDR3aa: CASSWDSYYGYTF
v_gene: TRBV30; d_gene: NA; abundance: NA; j_gene: TRBJ1-3; CDR3nt: TGTGCCTTAAGTAGAACCAACAGAATTACTGGAAACACCATATATTTT; CDR3aa: CALSRTNRITGNTIYF
v_gene: TRBV11-2; d_gene: NA; abundance: NA; j_gene: TRBJ1-1; CDR3nt: TGTGCCAGCAGCTGGTGGACGTTGAACACTGAAGCTTTCTTT; CDR3aa: CASSWWTLNTEAFF
v_gene: TRBV4-3; d_gene: NA; abundance: few; j_gene: TRBJ2-7; CDR3nt: TGCGCCAGCAGCCCACACATACAGACCTACGAGCAGTACTTC; CDR3aa: CASSPHIQTYEQYF
v_gene: TRBV11-1; d_gene: NA; abundance: few; j_gene: TRBJ2-2; CDR3nt: TGTGCCAGCAGCTTAGGTGCGGGCAACACCGGGGAGCTGTTTTTT; CDR3aa: CASSLGAGNTGELFF
v_gene: TRBV5-6; d_gene: NA; abundance: NA; j_gene: TRBJ2-2; CDR3nt: TGTGCCAGCAGCTCATTCCAAACACCACTCACGGGCGGGGAGCTGTTTTTT; CDR3aa: CASSSFQTPLTGGELFF
v_gene: TRBV27; d_gene: NA; abundance: NA; j_gene: TRBJ2-7; CDR3nt: TGTGCCAGCAGTTCCACCCGTAAGCAGTACTTC; CDR3aa: CASSSTRKQYF
v_gene: TRBV13; d_gene: NA; abundance: few; j_gene: TRBJ1-6; CDR3nt: TGTGCCAGCAGCTTAGGGGGGAACTCCTATAATTCACCCCTCCACTTT; CDR3aa: CASSLGGNSYNSPLHF
v_gene: TRBV11-3; d_gene: NA; abundance: few; j_gene: TRBJ2-2; CDR3nt: TGTGCCAGCAGCTCGGGATTTGTCGCGGGTGGCGGGGAGCTGTTTTTT; CDR3aa: CASSSGFVAGGGELFF
v_gene: TRBV5-1; d_gene: NA; abundance: NA; j_gene: TRBJ2-2; CDR3nt: TGCGCCAGCAGCTTTGATAGCCTCACCGGGGAGCTGTTTTTT; CDR3aa: CASSFDSLTGELFF
v_gene: TRBV6-6; d_gene: NA; abundance: NA; j_gene: TRBJ2-7; CDR3nt: TGTGCCAGCAGCGAGGGGGGTAACGAGCAGTACTTC; CDR3aa: CASSEGGNEQYF
v_gene: TRBV6-5; d_gene: TRBD1; abundance: NA; j_gene: TRBJ1-1; CDR3nt: TGTGCCAGCAGTGAGACAGGGGTTCCTGAAGCTTTCTTT; CDR3aa: CASSETGVPEAFF
v_gene: TRBV9; d_gene: NA; abundance: NA; j_gene: TRBJ2-7; CDR3nt: TGTGCCAGCAGCGTAGGACCGATACTCTACGAGCAGTACTTC; CDR3aa: CASSVGPILYEQYF
v_gene: TRBV28; d_gene: TRBD1; abundance: NA; j_gene: TRBJ2-7; CDR3nt: TGTGCCAGCAGCACTCAAAGAGACAGGGAAGCGTACGAGCAGTACTTC; CDR3aa: CASSTQRDREAYEQYF
v_gene: TRBV19; d_gene: NA; abundance: NA; j_gene: TRBJ2-7; CDR3nt: TGTGCCAGTACCCCGGGCGGGGTGAGCTCCTACGAGCAGTACTTC; CDR3aa: CASTPGGVSSYEQYF
v_gene: TRBV5-6; d_gene: NA; abundance: NA; j_gene: TRBJ1-3; CDR3nt: TGTGCCAGCAGCTTGAGCGGGACAAATGGAAACACCATATATTTT; CDR3aa: CASSLSGTNGNTIYF
v_gene: TRBV28; d_gene: TRBD1; abundance: NA; j_gene: TRBJ1-2; CDR3nt: TGTGCCATCCGGGACAGGGGCTATGGCTACACCTTC; CDR3aa: CAIRDRGYGYTF
v_gene: TRBV29-1; d_gene: NA; abundance: NA; j_gene: TRBJ2-4; CDR3nt: TGCAGCGTTGTGGCCAAAAACATTCAGTACTTC; CDR3aa: CSVVAKNIQYF
v_gene: TRBV11-2; d_gene: NA; abundance: NA; j_gene: TRBJ2-5; CDR3nt: TGTGCCAGCAGCTTAGGACGGCGGAGAAGCCAAGAAACCCAGTACTTC; CDR3aa: CASSLGRRRSQETQYF
v_gene: TRBV28; d_gene: TRBD1; abundance: once; j_gene: TRBJ2-7; CDR3nt: TGTGCCAGCAGAGAGGGGGCCTCCTACGAGCAGTACTTC; CDR3aa: CASREGASYEQYF
v_gene: TRBV7-8; d_gene: TRBD1; abundance: once; j_gene: TRBJ1-4; CDR3nt: TGTGCCAGCAGCAAGAGGGACAGAAGTAATGAAAAACTGTTTTTT; CDR3aa: CASSKRDRSNEKLFF
v_gene: TRBV4-1; d_gene: NA; abundance: NA; j_gene: TRBJ2-5; CDR3nt: TGCGCCAGCAGCCGGACTAACAGGGAACAAGAGACCCAGTACTTC; CDR3aa: CASSRTNREQETQYF
v_gene: TRBV4-3; d_gene: NA; abundance: NA; j_gene: TRBJ1-1; CDR3nt: TGCGCCAGCAGCCAAACTCGGGGGAACACTGAAGCTTTCTTT; CDR3aa: CASSQTRGNTEAFF
v_gene: TRBV6-5; d_gene: TRBD2; abundance: NA; j_gene: TRBJ2-3; CDR3nt: TGTGCCAGCAGTTACAGCGGGAGGGCCCCTACAGATACGCAGTATTTT; CDR3aa: CASSYSGRAPTDTQYF
v_gene: TRBV4-3; d_gene: TRBD2; abundance: few; j_gene: TRBJ2-3; CDR3nt: TGCGCCAGCAGCCAGAGTGACGGGAGGGAAGATACGCAGTATTTT; CDR3aa: CASSQSDGREDTQYF
v_gene: TRBV27; d_gene: NA; abundance: once; j_gene: TRBJ1-5; CDR3nt: TGTGCCAGCAGTTTAATGCGGGATCAGCCCCAGCATTTT; CDR3aa: CASSLMRDQPQHF
v_gene: TRBV5-1; d_gene: TRBD1; abundance: NA; j_gene: TRBJ1-1; CDR3nt: TGCGCCAGCAGCGCTCGACAGGGGGCTTGGACTGAAGCTTTCTTT; CDR3aa: CASSARQGAWTEAFF
v_gene: TRBV5-6; d_gene: NA; abundance: NA; j_gene: TRBJ2-7; CDR3nt: TGTGCCAGCACCCAGGTCTGGGACGGCGAGCAGTACTTC; CDR3aa: CASTQVWDGEQYF
v_gene: TRBV9; d_gene: NA; abundance: NA; j_gene: TRBJ2-5; CDR3nt: TGTGCCAGCAGCGCCGACCCGGGACTTCCTACGGAGACCCAGTACTTC; CDR3aa: CASSADPGLPTETQYF
v_gene: TRBV4-2; d_gene: NA; abundance: NA; j_gene: TRBJ2-2; CDR3nt: TGTGCCAGCAGCCACACTACGAACACCGGGGAGCTGTTTTTT; CDR3aa: CASSHTTNTGELFF
v_gene: TRBV5-1; d_gene: TRBD2; abundance: once; j_gene: TRBJ2-7; CDR3nt: TGCGCCAGCAGCTTGGTGGCTAGCGGGGGGGACTCCTACGAGCAGTACTTC; CDR3aa: CASSLVASGGDSYEQYF
v_gene: TRBV4-2; d_gene: TRBD2; abundance: NA; j_gene: TRBJ2-4; CDR3nt: TGTGCCAGCAGCGTCACTAGCGGACTAGCCAAAAACATTCAGTACTTC; CDR3aa: CASSVTSGLAKNIQYF
v_gene: TRBV5-5; d_gene: TRBD2; abundance: NA; j_gene: TRBJ2-1; CDR3nt: TGTGCCAGCAACATAAGAGCGGGGTCCGCCACCTACAATGAGCAGTTCTTC; CDR3aa: CASNIRAGSATYNEQFF
v_gene: TRBV27; d_gene: TRBD2; abundance: NA; j_gene: TRBJ2-1; CDR3nt: TGTGCCAGCAGGACTAGCGGGGGAGTTTCCAATGAGCAGTTCTTC; CDR3aa: CASRTSGGVSNEQFF
v_gene: TRBV5-1; d_gene: NA; abundance: few; j_gene: TRBJ2-1; CDR3nt: TGCGCCAGCAGCCTGGACGGAGGGTCCTACAATGAGCAGTTCTTC; CDR3aa: CASSLDGGSYNEQFF